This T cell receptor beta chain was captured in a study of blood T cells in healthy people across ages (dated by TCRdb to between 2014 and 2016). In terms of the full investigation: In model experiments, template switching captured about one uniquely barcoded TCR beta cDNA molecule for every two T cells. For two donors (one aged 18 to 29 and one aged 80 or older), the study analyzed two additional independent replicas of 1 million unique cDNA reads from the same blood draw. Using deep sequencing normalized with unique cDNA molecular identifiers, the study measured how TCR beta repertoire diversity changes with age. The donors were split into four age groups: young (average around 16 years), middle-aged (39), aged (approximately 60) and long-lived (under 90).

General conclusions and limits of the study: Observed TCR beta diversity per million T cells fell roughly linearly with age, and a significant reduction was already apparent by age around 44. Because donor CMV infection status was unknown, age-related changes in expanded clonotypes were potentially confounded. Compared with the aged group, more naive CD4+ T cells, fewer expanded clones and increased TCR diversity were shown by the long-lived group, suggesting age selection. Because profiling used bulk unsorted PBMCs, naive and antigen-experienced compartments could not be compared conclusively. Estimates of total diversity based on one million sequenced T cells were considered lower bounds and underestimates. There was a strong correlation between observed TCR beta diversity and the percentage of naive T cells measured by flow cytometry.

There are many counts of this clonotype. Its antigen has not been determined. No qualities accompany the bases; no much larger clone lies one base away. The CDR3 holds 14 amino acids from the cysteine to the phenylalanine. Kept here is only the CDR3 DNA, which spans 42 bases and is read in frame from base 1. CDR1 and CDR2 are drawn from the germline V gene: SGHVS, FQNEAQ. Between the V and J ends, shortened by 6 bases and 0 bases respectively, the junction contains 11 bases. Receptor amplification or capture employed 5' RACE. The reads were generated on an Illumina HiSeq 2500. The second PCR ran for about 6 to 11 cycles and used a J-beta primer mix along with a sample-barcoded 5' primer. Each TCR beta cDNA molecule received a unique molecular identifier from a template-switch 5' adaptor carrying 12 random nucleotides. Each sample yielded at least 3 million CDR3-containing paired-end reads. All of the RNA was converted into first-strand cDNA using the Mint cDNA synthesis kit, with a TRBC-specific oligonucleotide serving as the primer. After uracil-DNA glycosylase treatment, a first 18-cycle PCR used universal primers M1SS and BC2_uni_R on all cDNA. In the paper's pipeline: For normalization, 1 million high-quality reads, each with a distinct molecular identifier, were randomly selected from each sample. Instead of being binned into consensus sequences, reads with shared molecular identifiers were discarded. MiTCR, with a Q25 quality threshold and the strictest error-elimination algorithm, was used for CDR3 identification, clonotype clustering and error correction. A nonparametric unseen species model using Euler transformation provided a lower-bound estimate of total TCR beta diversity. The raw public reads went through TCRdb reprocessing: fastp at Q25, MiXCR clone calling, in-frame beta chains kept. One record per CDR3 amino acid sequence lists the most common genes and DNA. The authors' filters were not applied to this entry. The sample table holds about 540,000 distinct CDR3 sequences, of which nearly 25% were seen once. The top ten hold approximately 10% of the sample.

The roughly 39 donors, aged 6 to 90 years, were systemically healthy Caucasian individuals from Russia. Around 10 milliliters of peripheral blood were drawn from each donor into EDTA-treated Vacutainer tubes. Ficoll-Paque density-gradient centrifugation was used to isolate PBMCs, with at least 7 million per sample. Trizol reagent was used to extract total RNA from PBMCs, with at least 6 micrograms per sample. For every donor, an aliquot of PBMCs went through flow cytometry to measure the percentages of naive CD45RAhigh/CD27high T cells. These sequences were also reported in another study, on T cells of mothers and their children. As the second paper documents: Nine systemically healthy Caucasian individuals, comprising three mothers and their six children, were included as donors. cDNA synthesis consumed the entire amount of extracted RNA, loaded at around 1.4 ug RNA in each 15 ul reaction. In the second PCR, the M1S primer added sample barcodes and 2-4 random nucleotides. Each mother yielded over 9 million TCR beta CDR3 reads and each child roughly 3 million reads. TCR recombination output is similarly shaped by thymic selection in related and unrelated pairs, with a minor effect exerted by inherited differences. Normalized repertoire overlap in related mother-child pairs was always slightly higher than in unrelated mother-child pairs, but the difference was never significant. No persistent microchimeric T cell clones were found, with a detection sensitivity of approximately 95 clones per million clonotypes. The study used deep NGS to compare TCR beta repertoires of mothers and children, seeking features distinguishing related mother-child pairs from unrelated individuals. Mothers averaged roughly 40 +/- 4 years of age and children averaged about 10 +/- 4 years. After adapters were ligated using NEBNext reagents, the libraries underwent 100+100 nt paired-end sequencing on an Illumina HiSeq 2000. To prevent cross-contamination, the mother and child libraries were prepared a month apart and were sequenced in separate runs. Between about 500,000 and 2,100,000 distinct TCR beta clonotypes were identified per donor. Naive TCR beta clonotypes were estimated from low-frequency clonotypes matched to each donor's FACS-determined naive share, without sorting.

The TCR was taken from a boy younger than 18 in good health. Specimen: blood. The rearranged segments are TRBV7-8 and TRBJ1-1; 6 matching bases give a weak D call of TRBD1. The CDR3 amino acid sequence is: CASRSGEMNTEAFF. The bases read TGTGCCAGCAGATCAGGGGAGATGAACACTGAAGCTTTCTTT.